There are many counts of the clone carrying this TCR beta chain. The CDR3 loop spans 15 amino acids. CDR1 is MDHEN, CDR2 SYDVKM, per germline. The V gene end was trimmed by 5 bases and the J gene end by 2 bases; junction bases not matched to a gene: 6. TCRdb independently ran MiXCR on the 5' RACE reads; one entry per CDR3 protein. The profile shows about 59,000 distinct CDR3 sequences, roughly 13% of them singletons. The data derive from a study of early T cells in non-severe SARS-CoV-2 infection. The V gene is TRBV28, the J gene TRBJ2-7; 10 nucleotides line up with TRBD1. Sequencing was done on a sample of whole blood. This sequence was found in an adult who was a healthcare worker with PCR-confirmed SARS-CoV-2 infection or an uninfected control (not recorded which). The CDR3 spells CASSQDRGVAYEQYF. CDR3 bases: TGTGCCAGCAGTCAGGACAGGGGGGTCGCCTACGAGCAGTACTTC.